These T cell receptor beta chains were read from a single sample in a study of cytomegalovirus exposure and HLA in healthy donors. Here immunoSEQ multiplex PCR was the method, and the copy in TCRdb shows in-frame clones only, minus some. This table holds about 170,000 clones, over 60% found once. Sequencing input: PBMCs. The origin of the receptors is a woman between 50 and 59 years old in good health and CMV-seronegative. The CDR3 runs from the conserved cysteine through the conserved F or W. D genes are given only for firm matches. Some rows have no size entry. The others give once, few or many, or a class for an expanded clone.

clone size,V gene,CDR3 length,J gene,D gene,CDR3 protein,CDR3 DNA
-,TRBV10-3,15,TRBJ2-5,TRBD2,CAISESTSGGETQYF,TGTGCCATCAGTGAGTCGACTAGCGGGGGGGAGACCCAGTACTTC
-,TRBV27,17,TRBJ2-3,TRBD2,CASSTRGGAESTDTQYF,TGTGCCAGCAGTACCCGGGGGGGGGCCGAGAGCACAGATACGCAGTATTTT
-,TRBV25-1,14,TRBJ2-1,-,CASRGDWTYNEQFF,TGTGCCAGCAGAGGGGACTGGACATACAATGAGCAGTTCTTC
-,TRBV11-3,15,TRBJ2-3,TRBD1,CASSSGTAFTDTQYF,TGTGCCAGCAGCTCGGGGACAGCTTTCACAGATACGCAGTATTTT
-,TRBV28,12,TRBJ1-5,-,CASSLPYQPQHF,TGTGCCAGCAGTTTACCGTATCAGCCCCAGCATTTT
once,TRBV28,15,TRBJ1-1,-,CASSPNRFMNTEAFF,TGTGCCAGCAGTCCAAACAGGTTCATGAACACTGAAGCTTTCTTT
-,TRBV19,11,TRBJ1-4,-,CASITGEKLFF,TGTGCCAGTATTACAGGGGAAAAACTGTTTTTT
-,TRBV7-8,18,TRBJ2-6,-,CASSHEGTGPSGANVLTF,TGTGCCAGCAGCCATGAGGGCACAGGGCCCTCTGGGGCCAACGTCCTGACTTTC
-,TRBV7-2,18,TRBJ2-1,TRBD2,CASSLGATTSGGRNEQFF,TGTGCCAGCAGCTTAGGAGCTACGACTAGCGGGGGGAGGAATGAGCAGTTCTTC
-,TRBV7-6,16,TRBJ2-1,TRBD2,CASSSRLAGLNNEQFF,TGTGCCAGCAGCTCCCGACTAGCGGGGTTAAACAATGAGCAGTTCTTC
-,TRBV11-3,16,TRBJ2-2,TRBD1,CASSSNGTGKDRELFF,TGTGCCAGCAGTTCCAACGGGACAGGGAAAGATAGGGAGCTGTTTTTT
-,TRBV20-1,11,TRBJ2-7,-,CSASVTYEQYF,TGCAGTGCTAGCGTAACCTACGAGCAGTACTTC
-,TRBV6-5,12,TRBJ1-1,-,CASTGVGTEAFF,TGTGCCAGCACAGGGGTGGGCACTGAAGCTTTCTTT
-,TRBV19,14,TRBJ2-7,TRBD2,CASSMGDYSYEQYF,TGTGCCAGTAGTATGGGGGACTATTCCTACGAGCAGTACTTC
-,TRBV9,13,TRBJ2-2,-,CASSVGTTGELFF,TGTGCCAGCAGCGTCGGGACAACGGGGGAGCTGTTTTTT
few,TRBV6-4,15,TRBJ2-3,TRBD2,CASSDGGGSTDTQYF,TGTGCCAGCAGTGACGGGGGGGGTTCCACAGATACGCAGTATTTT
-,TRBV5-5,13,TRBJ2-2,-,CASSFPSIGELFF,TGTGCCAGCAGCTTTCCTAGTATCGGGGAGCTGTTTTTT
once,TRBV6-4,16,TRBJ1-2,-,CASSDGPGGLGSGYTF,TGTGCCAGCAGTGACGGCCCGGGGGGTCTAGGCTCCGGCTACACCTTC
-,TRBV28,14,TRBJ1-5,-,CASSLAGEGQPQHF,TGTGCCAGCAGTTTGGCAGGGGAAGGTCAGCCCCAGCATTTT